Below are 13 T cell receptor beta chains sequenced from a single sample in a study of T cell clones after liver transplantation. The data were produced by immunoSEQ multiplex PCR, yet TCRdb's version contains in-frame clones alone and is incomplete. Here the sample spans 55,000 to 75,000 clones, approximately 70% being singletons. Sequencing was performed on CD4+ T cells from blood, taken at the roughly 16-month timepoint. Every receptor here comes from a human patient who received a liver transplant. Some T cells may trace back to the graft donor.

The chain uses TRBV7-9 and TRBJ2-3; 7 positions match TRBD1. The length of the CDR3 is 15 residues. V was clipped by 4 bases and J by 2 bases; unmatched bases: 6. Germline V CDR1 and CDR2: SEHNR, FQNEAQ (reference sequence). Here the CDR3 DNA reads TGTGCCAGCAGCTCCGTGGGGACAGACACAGATACGCAGTATTTT. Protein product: CASSSVGTDTDTQYF.

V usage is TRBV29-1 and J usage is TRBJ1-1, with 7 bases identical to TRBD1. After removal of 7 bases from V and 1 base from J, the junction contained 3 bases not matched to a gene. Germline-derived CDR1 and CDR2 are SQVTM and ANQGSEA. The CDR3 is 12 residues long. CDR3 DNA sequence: TGCAGCGCATACAGGGGGAACACTGAAGCTTTCTTT. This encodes CSAYRGNTEAFF.

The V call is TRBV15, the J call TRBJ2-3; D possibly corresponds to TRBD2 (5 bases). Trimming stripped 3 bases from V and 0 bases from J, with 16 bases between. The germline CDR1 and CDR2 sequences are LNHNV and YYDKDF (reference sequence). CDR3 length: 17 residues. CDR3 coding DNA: TGTGCCACCAGCAGGCGCCTCGGAGGACCTAGCACAGATACGCAGTATTTT. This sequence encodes CATSRRLGGPSTDTQYF.

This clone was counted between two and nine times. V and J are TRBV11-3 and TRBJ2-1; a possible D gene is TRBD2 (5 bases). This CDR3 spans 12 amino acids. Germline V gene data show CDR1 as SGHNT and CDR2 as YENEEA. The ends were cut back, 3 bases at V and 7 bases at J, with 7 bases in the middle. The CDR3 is CASSFGDNEQFF. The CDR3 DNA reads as TGTGCCAGCAGCTTCGGGGATAATGAGCAGTTCTTC.

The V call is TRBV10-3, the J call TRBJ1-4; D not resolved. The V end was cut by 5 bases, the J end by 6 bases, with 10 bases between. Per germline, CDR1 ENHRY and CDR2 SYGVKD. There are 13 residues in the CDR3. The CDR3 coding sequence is TGTGCCATCAGTCAGAAGGGTGATGAAAAACTGTTTTTT. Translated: CAISQKGDEKLFF.

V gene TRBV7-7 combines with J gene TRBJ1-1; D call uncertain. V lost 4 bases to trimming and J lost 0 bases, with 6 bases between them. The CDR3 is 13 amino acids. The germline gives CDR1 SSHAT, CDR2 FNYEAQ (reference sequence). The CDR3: CASSSDVNTEAFF. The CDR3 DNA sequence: TGTGCCAGCAGCTCAGACGTGAACACTGAAGCTTTCTTT.

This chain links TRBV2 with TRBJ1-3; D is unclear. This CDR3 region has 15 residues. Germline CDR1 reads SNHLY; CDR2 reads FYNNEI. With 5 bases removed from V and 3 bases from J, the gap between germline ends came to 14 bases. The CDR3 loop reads CASSFDTEVGNTIYF. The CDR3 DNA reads TGTGCCAGCAGTTTTGATACGGAGGTTGGAAACACCATATATTTT.

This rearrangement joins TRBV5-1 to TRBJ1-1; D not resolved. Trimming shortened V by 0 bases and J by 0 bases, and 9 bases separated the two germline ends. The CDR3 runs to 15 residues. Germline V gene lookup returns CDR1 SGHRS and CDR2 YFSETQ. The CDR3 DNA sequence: TGCGCCAGCAGCTTGGGTCCTGGGATGAACACTGAAGCTTTCTTT. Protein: CASSLGPGMNTEAFF.

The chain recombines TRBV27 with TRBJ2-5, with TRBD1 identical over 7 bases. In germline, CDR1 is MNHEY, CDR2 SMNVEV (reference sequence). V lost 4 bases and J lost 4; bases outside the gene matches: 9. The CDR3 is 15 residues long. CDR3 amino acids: CASSWRDRVGETQYF. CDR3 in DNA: TGTGCCAGCAGTTGGCGAGACAGGGTTGGAGAGACCCAGTACTTC.

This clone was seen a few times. Here the CDR3 DNA reads TGTGCCAGCAGTTACGGGCAGGGGGGATACGAGCAGTACGTC. Residues: CASSYGQGGYEQYV. This rearrangement joins TRBV6-5 to TRBJ2-7; TRBD1 is a possible D gene (7 bases). In germline, CDR1 is MNHEY, CDR2 SVGAGI. V was trimmed by 2 bases and J by 4 bases, leaving 12 bases between them. This CDR3 is 14 amino acids long.

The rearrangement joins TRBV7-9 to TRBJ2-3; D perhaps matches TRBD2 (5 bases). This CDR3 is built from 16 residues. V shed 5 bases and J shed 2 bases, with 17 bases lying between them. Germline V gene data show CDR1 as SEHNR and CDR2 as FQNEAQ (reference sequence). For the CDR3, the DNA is TGTGCCAGCAGCCCACCGACTACCAAAGTCACAGATACGCAGTATTTT. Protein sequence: CASSPPTTKVTDTQYF.

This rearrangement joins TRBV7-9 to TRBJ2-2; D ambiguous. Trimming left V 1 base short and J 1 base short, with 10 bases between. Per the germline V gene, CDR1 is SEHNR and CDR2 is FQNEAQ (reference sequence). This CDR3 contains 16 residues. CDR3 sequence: CASSLVLSMNTGELFF. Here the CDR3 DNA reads TGTGCCAGCAGCTTAGTTCTAAGCATGAACACCGGGGAGCTGTTTTTT.

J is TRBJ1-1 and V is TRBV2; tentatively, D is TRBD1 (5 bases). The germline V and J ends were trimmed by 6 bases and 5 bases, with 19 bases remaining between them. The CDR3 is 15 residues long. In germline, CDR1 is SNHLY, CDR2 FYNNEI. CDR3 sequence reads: CASRGMEPGGTEAFF. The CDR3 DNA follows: TGTGCCAGCAGGGGCATGGAGCCCGGGGGAACTGAAGCTTTCTTT.